This T cell receptor (beta chain) was retrieved from a study of cytomegalovirus exposure and HLA in healthy donors. Vbeta (60) and Jbeta (13) primers were used in the PCR. Clones were sequenced by immunoSEQ multiplex PCR, and TCRdb holds only the in-frame ones, with some missing. The sample includes 200,000 to 250,000 clones, roughly 80% of them seen just once. J lost 0 bases, V lost 8 bases, and 9 bases had no gene match. This CDR3 has 14 residues. Germline CDR1 is GTSNPN and CDR2 is SVGIG (reference sequence). The chain has TRBV30 and TRBJ1-1, with 7 bases that match TRBD1. Sample: PBMCs. The sequence came from a man aged 45-65 years in good health and CMV-seronegative. The CDR3 coding sequence is TGTGCCAGTGAAAGGGGACAGATGAACACTGAAGCTTTCTTT. Protein sequence: CASERGQMNTEAFF.